A single sample gave rise to the 20 T cell receptor beta chains below, sequenced in a study of OX40 agonist ivuxolimab in advanced cancers. The method was immunoSEQ multiplex PCR; TCRdb's version includes in-frame clones alone and lacks a portion of them. The sample yields about 62,000 clones, 85% seen once. The sample in question was CD4+ or CD8+ T cells sorted from blood, obtained in a trial of the OX40 agonist ivuxolimab. Receptors originate from an adult with an advanced solid tumor such as melanoma, head and neck, liver or kidney cancer.

J is TRBJ1-4 and V is TRBV28, with 7 bases matching TRBD1. After removal of 5 bases from V and 5 bases from J, the junction contained 5 bases not matched to a gene. From germline, CDR1 is MDHEN and CDR2 SYDVKM. The CDR3 is 14 residues long. This chain's CDR3 is CASSGDSPNEKLFF. CDR3 coding DNA: TGTGCCAGCAGTGGGGACAGCCCAAATGAAAAACTGTTTTTT.

J is TRBJ2-5 and V is TRBV9; perhaps TRBD1 as D (6 bases). Germline V gene lookup returns CDR1 SGDLS and CDR2 YYNGEE. V lost 0 bases and J lost 1, with 13 bases in between. The length of the CDR3 is 16 residues. As DNA, the CDR3 is TGTGCCAGCAGCGTAGCCGGGGTGGGGGCCCAAGAGACCCAGTACTTC. It is translated as CASSVAGVGAQETQYF.

The chain's CDR3 is CAISESRQGGTDTQYF. The DNA for the CDR3 is TGTGCCATCAGTGAGTCGAGGCAGGGTGGCACAGATACGCAGTATTTT. The genes are TRBV10-3 and TRBJ2-3; D may be TRBD1 (5 bases). Germline loops: CDR1 ENHRY, CDR2 SYGVKD. V dropped 0 bases and J dropped 1 base, with 11 bases sitting between them. CDR3 length: 16 residues.

This clone has more than one count but fewer than ten. The rearrangement links TRBV19 to TRBJ1-5, with 7 bases matching TRBD1. CDR1 is LNHDA and CDR2 is SQIVND in the germline V gene (reference sequence). Unmatched junction bases numbered 2, after V lost 4 bases and J lost 2 bases. There are 14 residues in the CDR3. Here the CDR3 reads CASSRQGGNQPQHF. The CDR3 nucleotides read TGTGCCAGTAGTAGACAGGGTGGCAATCAGCCCCAGCATTTT. Complete variable domain (other parts from reference TRBV19 and TRBJ1-5): DGGITQSPKYLFRKEGQNVTLSCEQNLNHDAMYWYRQDPGQGLRLIYYSQIVNDFQKGDIAEGYSVSREKKESFPLTVTSAQKNPTAFYLCASSRQGGNQPQHFGDGTRLSIL.

This clone was observed a single time. This chain uses TRBV9 with TRBJ2-5; 8 bases are a match to TRBD2. Looked up from germline, CDR1 is SGDLS and CDR2 is YYNGEE. After removal of 3 bases from V and 1 base from J, the junction contained 17 bases not matched to a gene. There are 19 residues in the CDR3. The CDR3 loop is CASSAFSGTRISRQETQYF. CDR3 in DNA: TGTGCCAGCAGCGCCTTCTCCGGGACTAGAATTAGCCGCCAAGAGACCCAGTACTTC. The full variable domain, its missing parts supplied by reference TRBV9 and TRBJ2-5, is DSGVTQTPKHLITATGQRVTLRCSPRSGDLSVYWYQQSLDQGLQFLIQYYNGEERAKGNILERFSAQQFPDLHSELNLSSLELGDSALYFCASSAFSGTRISRQETQYFGPGTRLLVL.

The CDR3 spells CASSLLTGGNTGELFF. CDR3 sequence (DNA): TGTGCCAGCAGCTTACTGACAGGGGGCAACACCGGGGAGCTGTTTTTT. J is TRBJ2-2 and V is TRBV7-2, with TRBD1 matching 10 bases. The CDR3 runs 16 residues. Germline V gene sequence: CDR1 SGHTA, CDR2 FQGNSA. The V segment lost 2 bases and the J segment 2 bases; nucleotides outside the gene matches: 2.

This clone was seen a single time. The chain links TRBV5-1 to TRBJ2-3, with TRBD1 matching 7 bases. CDR3 size: 16 residues. J gave up 0 bases and V 4 bases, and 8 bases lay outside the gene matches. In germline, CDR1 is SGHRS, CDR2 YFSETQ. The CDR3 protein is CASSTDRQSSTDTQYF. CDR3 DNA: TGCGCCAGCAGCACGGACAGGCAGTCTAGCACAGATACGCAGTATTTT.

The V gene is TRBV7-4, the J gene TRBJ2-1, with no clear D. The CDR3 is made up of 14 amino acids. V was shortened by 6 bases and J by 1 base, with 10 bases between the two germline ends. CDR1 is SGHVT, CDR2 SQSDAQ, per germline. The CDR3 bases are TGTGCCAGCAGTCTCGTTGAGTCCTACAATGAGCAGTTCTTC. This codes for CASSLVESYNEQFF.

The chain combines TRBV28 with TRBJ2-2, with 9 bases identical to TRBD1. The CDR3 runs to 15 residues. The germline V gene encodes CDR1 MDHEN and CDR2 SYDVKM. The J segment lost 4 bases and the V segment lost 4 bases, leaving 4 bases of the junction unmatched. The DNA of the CDR3 is TGTGCCAGCAGTTACACAGGGGGCGGCACCGGGGAGCTGTTTTTT. Translated: CASSYTGGGTGELFF. Full variable domain (outside the CDR3, taken from reference TRBV28 and TRBJ2-2): DVKVTQSSRYLVKRTGEKVFLECVQDMDHENMFWYRQDPGLGLRLIYFSYDVKMKEKGDIPEGYSVSREKKERFSLILESASTNQTSMYLCASSYTGGGTGELFFGEGSRLTVL.

A note on this clone: The junction does not match germline at one end; this may be a read error. The rearrangement links TRBV4-2 to TRBJ2-5; TRBD1 aligns across 9 bases. The J call may be incorrect, as the DNA end agrees better with TRBJ2-7. The CDR3 spans 15 residues. CDR1 and CDR2 from the germline V gene are LGHNA and YNFKEQ. The CDR3 protein is CASSKEPGQGYEQYF. CDR3 nucleotide sequence: TGTGCCAGCAGCAAAGAGCCGGGACAGGGCTACGAGCAGTACTTC.

The rearrangement links TRBV2 to TRBJ2-7; tentative D call: TRBD1 (6 bases). V was cut by 6 bases and J by 1 base, with 25 bases left in between. CDR1 is SNHLY, CDR2 FYNNEI, per germline. This CDR3 is built from 18 residues. DNA of the CDR3: TGTGCCAGCAGACAGGGAAAATCCGACCTGCAGTGGTCCTACGAGCAGTACTTC. Amino acids: CASRQGKSDLQWSYEQYF.

The chain combines TRBV19 with TRBJ2-2; D possibly corresponds to TRBD1 (6 bases). V shed 9 bases and J shed 2 bases, with 10 bases lying between them. This CDR3 is built from 13 residues. CDR1 is LNHDA and CDR2 is SQIVND in the germline V gene (reference sequence). The CDR3 coding sequence is TGTGCCAGCAAGGACAGAAACACCGGGGAGCTGTTTTTT. Residues: CASKDRNTGELFF.

This clone has just one count. The V and J genes are TRBV5-4 and TRBJ1-1, with D hard to call. The CDR3 contains 18 residues. The ends were cut back, 4 bases at V and 2 bases at J, with 24 bases in the middle. Per germline, CDR1 SGHNT and CDR2 YYREEE (reference sequence). CDR3 in amino acids: CASSPPRGQAGINTEAFF. The CDR3 DNA follows: TGTGCCAGCAGCCCCCCCCGGGGTCAAGCGGGTATTAACACTGAAGCTTTCTTT.

The chain uses TRBV4-2 and TRBJ2-3; 9 bases map to TRBD2. Germline CDR1 and CDR2: LGHNA and YNFKEQ. The CDR3 is made up of 18 amino acids. The trim removed 4 bases at V and 5 bases at J, leaving 16 bases unmatched. The CDR3 loop reads CASSRNARGGAGGDTQYF. The DNA of the CDR3 is TGTGCCAGCAGCCGAAACGCACGCGGGGGGGCCGGGGGAGATACGCAGTATTTT.

This clone has only one observation. The chain recombines TRBV2 with TRBJ2-2; 10 bases are shared with TRBD1. The germline CDR1 and CDR2 sequences are SNHLY and FYNNEI. This CDR3 has 15 amino acids. Trimming cost V 6 bases and J 5 bases; bases outside gene matches: 6. CDR3 DNA: TGTGCCAGCAGGGGGAGGACAGGGGGGACCGGGGAGCTGTTTTTT. This codes for CASRGRTGGTGELFF.

The genes are TRBV14 and TRBJ1-6, with D perhaps TRBD1 (5 bases). The CDR3 totals 17 residues. The germline CDR1 and CDR2 sequences are SGHDN and FVKESK. Deletions cut 1 base from V and 7 bases from J, with 17 bases between. CDR3 in amino acids: CASSQGLPGQTNSPLHF. DNA for the CDR3: TGTGCCAGCAGCCAAGGGCTCCCAGGACAAACGAATTCACCCCTCCACTTT. The full variable domain, in which reference TRBV14 and TRBJ1-6 provide the parts outside the CDR3, is EAGVTQFPSHSVIEKGQTVTLRCDPISGHDNLYWYRRVMGKEIKFLLHFVKESKQDESGMPNNRFLAERTGGTYSTLKVQPAELEDSGVYFCASSQGLPGQTNSPLHFGNGTRLTVT.

The chain employs TRBV2 and TRBJ2-2, with 7 bases fitting TRBD1. The CDR3 consists of 15 residues. V shed 2 bases and J 4 bases; nucleotides not matched to a gene: 4. CDR1 SNHLY and CDR2 FYNNEI come from the germline V gene. CDR3 nucleotides: TGTGCCAGCAGTGAATTACAGGGGAGCACCGGGGAGCTGTTTTTT. This gives the protein CASSELQGSTGELFF.

This clone was seen a few times. The rearrangement links TRBV7-9 to TRBJ1-1, with D unresolved. Germline V gives CDR1 SEHNR, CDR2 FQNEAQ (reference sequence). With 2 bases removed from V and 3 bases from J, the gap between germline ends came to 13 bases. The CDR3 is 15 amino acids. The CDR3 reads CASSLSPGRYTEAFF. CDR3 DNA sequence: TGTGCCAGCAGCTTAAGTCCCGGAAGGTACACTGAAGCTTTCTTT.

A few counts support this clone. This chain uses TRBV7-8 with TRBJ1-5; 7 nucleotides line up with TRBD1. The V gene end was trimmed by 5 bases and the J gene end by 0 bases; junction bases not matched to a gene: 7. This CDR3 contains 16 residues. Germline values: CDR1 SGHVS, CDR2 FQNEAQ. CDR3 bases: TGTGCCAGCAGCCCTGGGACAGCTTATAGCAATCAGCCCCAGCATTTT. Its translation is CASSPGTAYSNQPQHF.

V and J are TRBV9 and TRBJ2-2; tentatively, D is TRBD2 (6 bases). Germline V CDR1 and CDR2: SGDLS, YYNGEE. The CDR3 runs 16 residues. The V end lost 3 bases, the J end lost 1 base, and 13 bases lay between the germline ends. The chain's CDR3 is CASSATGLVNTGELFF. The CDR3 region has the DNA TGTGCCAGCAGCGCCACGGGACTCGTGAACACCGGGGAGCTGTTTTTT.